This entry lists 27 T cell receptor beta chains sequenced from one sample in a study of CD8 T cells in Susac syndrome (dated by TCRdb to about 2019). The library relied on the immunoSEQ multiplex PCR assay. RNA was extracted using the RNeasy kit, and about 0.5 to 1 ug of the RNA was reverse transcribed with random hexamers. TCRdb reprocessed the public reads (quality trimming at Q25 with fastp, clone calling with MiXCR) and kept in-frame beta chains. Each entry merges the rows of one CDR3 protein and shows their most common DNA and genes. The sample records under 150,000 distinct CDR3 sequences, 95% of which are singletons. The biggest ten clones account for more than 0.14% of the sample. Sequencing was carried out using CD4+ T cells from PBMCs. The source is a human donor with Susac syndrome.

This clonotype appeared once. The chain couples TRBV29-1 to TRBJ2-3, with 14 nucleotides matching TRBD2. Germline loops: CDR1 SQVTM, CDR2 ANQGSEA. The V and J ends lost 6 bases and 1 base, in that order; junction bases with no gene match: 3. The CDR3 consists of 15 residues. CDR3 sequence: CSVEGLAGGTDTQYF. CDR3 nucleotides: TGCAGCGTGGAGGGACTAGCGGGGGGCACAGATACGCAGTATTTT.

This clonotype was observed a single time. The chain carries TRBV3-1 and TRBJ1-2; tentatively, D is TRBD1 (5 bases). Deletions cut 1 base from V and 8 bases from J, with 17 bases between. The germline gives CDR1 LGHDT, CDR2 YNNKEL (reference sequence). CDR3 length: 15 amino acids. The CDR3 DNA reads TGTGCCAGCAGCCAAGGGTCCGGGACGCTGGGAGGCTACACCTTC. Residues: CASSQGSGTLGGYTF.

The genes are TRBV5-4 and TRBJ2-7, with 7 nucleotides matching TRBD1. This CDR3 comprises 15 residues. Germline assignment: CDR1 SGHNT and CDR2 YYREEE (reference sequence). V shed 3 bases, J shed 6 bases, and the junction held 12 bases outside the gene matches. CDR3 in amino acids: CASSSEAGGIREQYF. In nucleotides, the CDR3 is TGTGCCAGCAGCTCTGAGGCAGGGGGAATTCGCGAGCAGTACTTC. Looking up the rest from reference TRBV5-4 and TRBJ2-7 gives the full variable domain: ETGVTQSPTHLIKTRGQQVTLRCSSQSGHNTVSWYQQALGQGPQFIFQYYREEENGRGNFPPRFSGLQFPNYSSELNVNALELDDSALYLCASSSEAGGIREQYFGPGTRLTVT.

The chain carries TRBV20-1 and TRBJ2-5; D might be TRBD1 (6 bases). The V gene lost 0 bases and the J gene lost 5 bases, with 16 bases spanning the gap. The germline CDR1 and CDR2 sequences are DFQATT and SNEGSKA (reference sequence). The length of the CDR3 is 15 residues. This CDR3 is CSARDVKGGVETQYF. Written as DNA, the CDR3 is TGCAGTGCTAGAGACGTAAAAGGGGGTGTTGAGACCCAGTACTTC.

This clonotype is a singleton in its sample. V gene TRBV11-2 combines with J gene TRBJ2-1, with a possible D match to TRBD2 (6 bases). Germline V gives CDR1 SGHAT, CDR2 FQNNGV. The CDR3 totals 18 residues. V gave up 1 base and J gave up 9 bases, with 25 bases separating them. CDR3 loop: CASSLGWVGSPKKGEQFF. In DNA, the CDR3 is TGTGCCAGCAGCTTAGGATGGGTCGGGAGCCCGAAAAAGGGTGAGCAGTTCTTC.

The chain is built from TRBV18 and TRBJ1-2; D is perhaps TRBD1 (5 bases). Germline values: CDR1 KGHSH, CDR2 LQKENI. V was trimmed by 6 bases and J by 2 bases, leaving 13 bases between them. There are 14 residues in the CDR3. The CDR3 region has the DNA TGTGCCAGCTCTCCCATCCCAGGGAACTATGGCTACACCTTC. As protein: CASSPIPGNYGYTF. The full variable domain, completed using reference TRBV18 and TRBJ1-2, is NAGVMQNPRHLVRRRGQEARLRCSPMKGHSHVYWYRQLPEEGLKFMVYLQKENIIDESGMPKERFSAEFPKEGPSILRIQQVVRGDSAAYFCASSPIPGNYGYTFGSGTRLTVV.

The rearrangement joins TRBV6-2 or TRBV6-3 to TRBJ2-4; D not resolved. The CDR3 runs to 16 residues. Trimming removed 0 bases from V and 0 bases from J, with 9 bases in between. Germline CDR1 MNHEY, CDR2 SVGEGT. CDR3 residues: CASSYSGSPAKNIQYF. The CDR3 nucleotides read TGTGCCAGCAGTTACTCGGGGTCCCCAGCCAAAAACATTCAGTACTTC.

The J gene is TRBJ1-1, the V gene TRBV5-8, with no clear D. V lost 0 bases and J lost 1, with 7 bases in between. From germline, CDR1 is SGHTS and CDR2 YDEGEE. This CDR3 spans 14 amino acids. The DNA of the CDR3 is TGTGCCAGCAGCTTGGGCCCTTCGAACACTGAAGCTTTCTTT. Its translation is CASSLGPSNTEAFF.

For the CDR3, the DNA is TGTGCCAGCAGCCAACAGCGCTCTGGGGCCAACGTCCTGACTTTC. Translated: CASSQQRSGANVLTF. The rearrangement uses TRBV14 and TRBJ2-6; D call uncertain. The CDR3 sequence is 15 residues long. Trimming cost V 2 bases and J 0 bases, with 5 bases left between them. Per the germline V gene, CDR1 is SGHDN and CDR2 is FVKESK.

V gene TRBV4-1 combines with J gene TRBJ2-1; D is ambiguous. V lost 1 base and J 0 bases, leaving 10 bases between the germline ends. The germline CDR1 and CDR2 sequences are MGHRA and YSYEKL. This CDR3 spans 16 amino acids. CDR3 sequence reads: CASSQVDLISYNEQFF. The CDR3 DNA reads TGCGCCAGCAGCCAAGTCGATCTTATCTCCTACAATGAGCAGTTCTTC.

In this sample, this clonotype turned up once. This sequence joins TRBV9 and TRBJ2-5; a weak D match, TRBD2 (5 bases). The germline CDR1 and CDR2 sequences are SGDLS and YYNGEE. V was pared by 1 base and J by 3 bases, with 7 bases between. The length of the CDR3 is 13 residues. The CDR3 DNA is TGTGCCAGCAGCGTAAGCGGCGAAGAGACCCAGTACTTC. Amino acid sequence: CASSVSGEETQYF.

This chain joins TRBV4-2 and TRBJ2-7, with 11 bases matching TRBD2. Germline CDR1 reads LGHNA; CDR2 reads YNFKEQ. V lost 4 bases, J lost 2 bases, and 10 bases stayed unmatched. CDR3 length equals 17 residues. The CDR3 loop is CASSRGLAGDNTYEQYF. CDR3 in DNA: TGTGCCAGCAGCCGAGGACTAGCGGGCGACAACACCTACGAGCAGTACTTC.

The chain uses TRBV30 and TRBJ2-7, with D unclear. The CDR3 is 11 amino acids. Trimming took off 2 bases at V and 10 bases at J, with 12 bases between the two ends. Germline loops: CDR1 GTSNPN, CDR2 SVGIG (reference sequence). The CDR3 is CAWSSASPQYF. The CDR3 nucleotides read TGTGCCTGGAGTAGCGCCTCGCCTCAGTACTTC.

The chain recombines TRBV3-1 with TRBJ2-7; D is unclear. The CDR3 is 12 residues long. Germline V CDR1 and CDR2: LGHDT, YNNKEL (reference sequence). V shed 2 bases and J shed 6 bases, with 8 bases lying between them. In nucleotides, the CDR3 is TGTGCCAGCAGCCAATCCCGACGCGAGCAGTACTTC. Protein: CASSQSRREQYF.

This chain links TRBV23-1 with TRBJ1-1, with a possible D match to TRBD1 (5 bases). TRBV23-1 is known as an ORF, though its function is uncertain. V lost 3 bases and J 11 bases, leaving 13 bases between the germline ends. CDR3 length: 12 amino acids. The CDR3 loop is CASSHQDSGAFF. The CDR3 DNA reads TGCGCCAGCAGTCACCAAGACAGCGGGGCTTTCTTT.

This chain connects TRBV30 to TRBJ2-7, with 11 bases matching TRBD2. Germline CDR1 GTSNPN, CDR2 SVGIG (reference sequence). CDR3 size: 16 residues. Trimming cost V 0 bases and J 2 bases; bases outside gene matches: 6. In DNA, the CDR3 is TGTGCCTGGAGTGTCCTAGGGACTAGCGGTACCTACGAGCAGTACTTC. Translation gives CAWSVLGTSGTYEQYF.

The V and J genes are TRBV7-9 and TRBJ2-3; either TRBD1 or TRBD2 may fit D (6 bases each). The V gene's germline CDR1 is SEHNR and CDR2 FQNEAQ (reference sequence). Deletions cut 4 bases from V and 4 bases from J, with 12 bases between. This CDR3 region has 14 residues. The CDR3 DNA reads as TGTGCCAGCAGCTCTTCGGAGGGGGCAGATACGCAGTATTTT. Translated: CASSSSEGADTQYF.

The J gene is TRBJ2-1, the V gene TRBV9; weak D call: TRBD1 (6 bases). The V end lost 2 bases, the J end lost 7 bases, and 16 bases lay between the germline ends. CDR1 SGDLS and CDR2 YYNGEE come from the germline V gene. The length of the CDR3 is 15 residues. Here the CDR3 reads CASSVGAGVGNEQFF. CDR3 coding DNA: TGTGCCAGCAGCGTCGGGGCAGGGGTCGGAAATGAGCAGTTCTTC.

The chain carries TRBV6-2 or TRBV6-3 and TRBJ2-1, with 9 bases identical to TRBD2. Germline V gives CDR1 MNHEY, CDR2 SVGEGT. This CDR3 has 14 residues. J lost 6 bases, V lost 2 bases, and 2 bases had no gene match. The CDR3 nucleotides read TGTGCCAGCAGTTACCCGGGACTAGCCAATGAGCAGTTCTTC. This gives the protein CASSYPGLANEQFF.

The J gene is TRBJ2-4, the V gene TRBV29-1; 9 bases align to TRBD1. Unmatched junction bases numbered 4, after V lost 4 bases and J lost 6 bases. Germline CDR1 and CDR2: SQVTM and ANQGSEA. The CDR3 is made up of 13 amino acids. The CDR3 protein is CSVGGQGTNIQYF. CDR3 nucleotide sequence: TGCAGCGTTGGTGGACAGGGGACAAACATTCAGTACTTC.

V and J are TRBV7-8 and TRBJ1-1, with D unclear. Germline V CDR1 and CDR2: SGHVS, FQNEAQ. V was pared by 8 bases and J by 6 bases, with 13 bases between. The CDR3 totals 12 residues. Here the CDR3 DNA reads TGTGCCAGCGTTCCCCCCGGCGCTGAAGCTTTCTTT. As protein: CASVPPGAEAFF.

The V gene is TRBV24-1, the J gene TRBJ2-5, with no clear D. This CDR3 spans 11 amino acids. Germline values: CDR1 KGHDR, CDR2 SFDVKD. V was cut by 7 bases and J by 5 bases, with 7 bases left in between. CDR3 loop: CATSIAETQYF. CDR3 nucleotide sequence: TGTGCCACCAGCATCGCTGAGACCCAGTACTTC.

This clonotype was counted once. The chain employs TRBV4-2 and TRBJ2-7, with D perhaps matching TRBD1 (6 bases). The germline gives CDR1 LGHNA, CDR2 YNFKEQ. Deletions cut 0 bases from V and 2 bases from J, with 11 bases between. This CDR3 region has 15 residues. CDR3 in DNA: TGTGCCAGCAGCCAAGAACGGGCAGGGGCCTACGAGCAGTACTTC. Amino acids: CASSQERAGAYEQYF.

The rearrangement joins TRBV7-2 to TRBJ2-7, with a tentative D call TRBD1 (5 bases). Germline CDR1 is SGHTA and CDR2 is FQGNSA. CDR3 length equals 13 residues. The germline V and J ends were trimmed by 3 bases and 11 bases, with 17 bases remaining between them. In DNA form, the CDR3 reads TGTGCCAGCAGCTTGAGAGGACCCAGGGCCAAGTACTTC. The encoded protein is CASSLRGPRAKYF.

This rearrangement joins TRBV29-1 to TRBJ1-2; D might be TRBD1 (6 bases). V gave up 7 bases and J gave up 3 bases, with 24 bases separating them. The CDR3 is 16 residues long. In germline, CDR1 is SQVTM, CDR2 ANQGSEA. Here the CDR3 DNA reads TGCAGCGCGACGAAGGACAGCGCCGATGCTGACTATGGCTACACCTTC. Residues: CSATKDSADADYGYTF.

The J gene is TRBJ1-1, the V gene TRBV27; D is uncertain. The germline CDR1 and CDR2 sequences are MNHEY and SMNVEV (reference sequence). The CDR3 runs 13 residues. V was trimmed by 4 bases and J by 5 bases, leaving 11 bases between them. In DNA, the CDR3 is TGTGCCAGCAGTTCCCGCCGTGGGACTGAAGCTTTCTTT. It translates to CASSSRRGTEAFF.

This clonotype appeared once. The DNA for the CDR3 is TGTGCCAGCAGATCGACCGGGACGAGTGGAAACACCATATATTTT. Protein: CASRSTGTSGNTIYF. The rearrangement joins TRBV28 to TRBJ1-3; a weak D match, TRBD1 (5 bases). The CDR3 extends over 15 amino acids. V lost 6 bases, J lost 3 bases, and 15 bases lay in between. The germline V gene has CDR1 MDHEN and CDR2 SYDVKM.